This TCR beta chain was captured by sequencing in a study of cytomegalovirus exposure and HLA in healthy donors. Use of 60 Vbeta and 13 Jbeta primers characterized the PCR. TCRdb's table, derived via immunoSEQ multiplex PCR, lists solely in-frame clones and lacks some. The sample lists 150,000 to 180,000 clones, roughly 80% occurring once. Worth noting for this clone: Its target is unknown.

General study results and limits: Accurate predictions that matched the HLA-A and HLA-B alleles of most subjects were reportedly made from TCR beta sequences. TCR beta sequences numbering roughly 16,000 were associated with HLA alleles at 0.05 false discovery rate in a later analysis. According to the study, 150 to 200 TCR beta chains were cytomegalovirus-associated.

Sequencing was carried out using PBMCs. The receptor was derived from a man younger than 45 in good health and CMV-seropositive.

In DNA, the CDR3 is TGCGCCAGCAGCACCGGGACAGGGGGACGTGAAAAACTGTTTTTT. Amino acids: CASSTGTGGREKLFF. This chain joins TRBV5-1 and TRBJ1-4; the match to TRBD1 covers 11 bases. The V segment lost 4 bases and the J segment 7 bases; nucleotides outside the gene matches: 6. This CDR3 has 15 amino acids. Per the germline V gene, CDR1 is SGHRS and CDR2 is YFSETQ.